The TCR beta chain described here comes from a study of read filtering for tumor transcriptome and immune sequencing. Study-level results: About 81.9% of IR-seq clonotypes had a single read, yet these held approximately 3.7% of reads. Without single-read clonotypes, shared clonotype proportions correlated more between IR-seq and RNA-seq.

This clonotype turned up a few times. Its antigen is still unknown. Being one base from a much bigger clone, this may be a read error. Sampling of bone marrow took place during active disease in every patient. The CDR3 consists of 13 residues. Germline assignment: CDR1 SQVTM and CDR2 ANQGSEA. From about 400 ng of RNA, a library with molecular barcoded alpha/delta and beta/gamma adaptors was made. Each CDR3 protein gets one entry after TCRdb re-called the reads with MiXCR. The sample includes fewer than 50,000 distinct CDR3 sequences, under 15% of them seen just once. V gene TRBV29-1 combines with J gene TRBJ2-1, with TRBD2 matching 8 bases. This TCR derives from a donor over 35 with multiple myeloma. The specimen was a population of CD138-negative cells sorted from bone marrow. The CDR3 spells CSVRLAGGNEQSF. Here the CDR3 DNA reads TGCAGCGTTCGGCTAGCGGGTGGCAATGAGCAGTCCTTC.